This section outlines one TCR beta chain sequence together with its context. This entry comes from a study of cytomegalovirus exposure and HLA in healthy donors. The table came from immunoSEQ multiplex PCR; TCRdb's copy has only in-frame clones and leaves some out. Altogether some 220,000 clones are present, over 80% being singletons, with the ten largest covering roughly 1%. The V and J ends lost 9 bases and 0 bases, in that order; junction bases with no gene match: 7. Germline values: CDR1 LNHDA, CDR2 SQIVND (reference sequence). CDR3 length: 14 amino acids. The V and J genes are TRBV19 and TRBJ2-7, with 8 positions matching TRBD1. The TCR sequence derives from a woman aged 18-30 years in good health and CMV-seronegative. The sample consisted of PBMCs. DNA for the CDR3: TGTGCCAGCAATTCACAGGGGGGCTCCTACGAGCAGTACTTC. Protein product: CASNSQGGSYEQYF.